This TCR beta chain was captured in a study of cytomegalovirus exposure and HLA in healthy donors. Study details: Genotyping of some 390 donors showed that 80% to 85% belonged to the Caucasian-associated ancestry cluster. Notes on the study in general: The classifier reportedly diagnosed cytomegalovirus status with high sensitivity and specificity. A highly shared variant cluster was judged a likely technical artifact.

PCR involved 60 Vbeta and 13 Jbeta primers. As handled by the study authors: About 12 million of 65 million to 95 million unique TCR beta chains were shared, per a later count. Repertoires were generated with immunoSEQ multiplex PCR, while TCRdb's copy carries only in-frame clones and drops some. The V and J calls and clone size come from that table; D and trimming were worked out from the DNA. The sample lists 200,000 to 250,000 clones, approximately 82% occurring once. This clone turned up a few times. Its specificity is not known. Trimming took 4 bases from V and 7 from J; bases not matched to a gene: 3. This CDR3 contains 15 residues. Germline assignment: CDR1 LNHDA and CDR2 SQIVND (reference sequence).

Sequenced input: PBMCs. This receptor was identified in a man between 18 and 29 years old in good health and CMV-seronegative. The J gene is TRBJ2-1, the V gene TRBV19; 14 positions agree with TRBD2. The CDR3 loop is CASSTGTSGRNEQFF. The CDR3 DNA sequence: TGTGCCAGTAGTACCGGGACTAGCGGGAGAAATGAGCAGTTCTTC.